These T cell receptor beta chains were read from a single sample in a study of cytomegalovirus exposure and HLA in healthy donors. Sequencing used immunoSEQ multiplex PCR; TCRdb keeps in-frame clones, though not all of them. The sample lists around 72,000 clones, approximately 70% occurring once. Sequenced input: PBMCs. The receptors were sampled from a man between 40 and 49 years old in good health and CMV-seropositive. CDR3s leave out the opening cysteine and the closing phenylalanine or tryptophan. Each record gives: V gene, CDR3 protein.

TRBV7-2 ASSLGQSYGYT
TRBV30 AWSVLGASYEQY
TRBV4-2 ASSQVEGGYEQY
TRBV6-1 ASSEARDSSYEQY
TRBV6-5 ASSKPGTGGAGAF
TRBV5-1 ASSLIGQNTEAF
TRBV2 ASRGGTSGGLETQY
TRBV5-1 ASSIGQGTEAF
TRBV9 ASSGDSYSPLH
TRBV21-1 ASSKGTGGPPALEAF
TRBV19 ASSTSGADTQY
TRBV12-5 ASGLDLGRVNEPQH
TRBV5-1 ASRQGEGEAF
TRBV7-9 ASSRQGGNQPQH
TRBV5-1 ASSPQGPKYNEQF
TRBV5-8 ASSFEVSGSPLH
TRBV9 ASPQRNQPQH
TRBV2 ASSRMAGVYEQY
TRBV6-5 ASRLTGKVNTEAF
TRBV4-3 ASSQVGQGSGGYT
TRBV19 ASSERGAYYEQY
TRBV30 AWSNERTSGGRGTKNIQY